These 8 T cell receptor delta chains were sequenced from one sample in a study of gamma-delta chains in newborns, infants, children. TCRdb redid the clone calls on the reads with CATT. The sample includes about 4,900 delta-chain clones, 2.5% to 3% of them seen just once. Material: blood. The receptors shown here come from a child who was a newborn, infant or young child, either healthy, febrile or measles-vaccinated (not recorded which).

This clone was observed a handful of times. The same CDR3 also results from other DNA sequences found in this sample. This chain uses TRDV2 with TRDJ3, with a tentative D call TRDD3 (6 bases). The CDR3 covers 17 residues. Trimming cost V 3 bases and J 0 bases, with 11 bases left between them. The germline CDR1 and CDR2 sequences are GEAIGNYY and EKD. The CDR3, as DNA: TGTGCCTGTGACTCGACTGGGAGCTCCTGGGACACCCGACAGATGTTTTTC. Its protein product is CACDSTGSSWDTRQMFF.

This clone was recorded a few times. The chain combines TRDV2 with TRDJ3; 7 bases fit TRDD3. Germline V lookup: CDR1 GEAIGNYY, CDR2 EKD. This CDR3 has 19 residues. Trimming at V came to 0 bases and at J to 1 base, leaving 8 bases not matched to a gene. The CDR3 region is CACDTVGDRRSWDTRQMFF. CDR3 nucleotide sequence: TGTGCCTGTGACACCGTGGGGGACCGTAGGTCCTGGGACACCCGACAGATGTTTTTC.

On this clone: The sample has other DNA sequences that encode this CDR3 too. The genes are TRDV2 and TRDJ3, with unresolved D. CDR3 length equals 18 residues. Between the trimmed V and J ends, which lost 0 bases and 0 bases, there was a span of 11 bases. Germline V CDR1 and CDR2: GEAIGNYY, EKD. The CDR3 sequence: CACDTGWASSWDTRQMFF. CDR3 bases: TGTGCCTGTGACACCGGATGGGCCAGCTCCTGGGACACCCGACAGATGTTTTTC.

By sample share, this clone is medium-sized. The chain employs TRDV2 and TRDJ1; 7 nucleotides align to TRDD3. Germline V gene data show CDR1 as GEAIGNYY and CDR2 as EKD. V lost 3 bases to trimming and J lost 0 bases; unmatched junction nucleotides: 0. The CDR3 runs 13 residues. This chain's CDR3 is CACDGGYTDKLIF. The CDR3 nucleotides are TGTGCCTGTGACGGGGGATACACCGATAAACTCATCTTT.

This sequence joins TRDV2 and TRDJ2; perhaps TRDD3 as D (5 bases). Germline CDR1 GEAIGNYY, CDR2 EKD. This CDR3 is 14 amino acids long. Trimming left V 3 bases short and J 4 bases short, with 11 bases between. The CDR3 here is CACDVLEGTAQLFF. In DNA, the CDR3 is TGTGCCTGTGACGTACTGGAGGGGACAGCACAACTCTTCTTT.

There are a few counts of this clone. At the DNA level, this CDR3 is encoded by other sequences in the same sample as well. The chain is built from TRDV2 and TRDJ3; 13 bases line up with TRDD3. V shed 1 base and J 0 bases; nucleotides not matched to a gene: 5. Germline V gives CDR1 GEAIGNYY, CDR2 EKD. There are 20 residues in the CDR3. CDR3: CACDTLLGDTSSWDTRQMFF. In DNA form, the CDR3 reads TGTGCCTGTGACACTCTACTGGGGGATACGAGCTCCTGGGACACCCGACAGATGTTTTTC.

This clone was counted only a few times. V gene TRDV2 combines with J gene TRDJ3, with TRDD3 matching over 9 bases. The CDR3 runs to 20 residues. Per germline, CDR1 GEAIGNYY and CDR2 EKD. J lost 0 bases, V lost 1 base, and 9 bases had no gene match. DNA for the CDR3: TGTGCCTGTGACACGGTACTGGGGGACTCTATCTCCTGGGACACCCGACAGATGTTTTTC. Amino acid sequence: CACDTVLGDSISWDTRQMFF.

As concerns this clone: Given a far larger clone just one base away, this is likely a sequencing read error. This chain joins TRDV2 and TRDJ2; 8 nucleotides agree with TRDD3. Looked up from germline, CDR1 is GEAIGNYY and CDR2 is EKD. The CDR3 contains 14 residues. The DNA of the CDR3 is TGTGCCTGTGGCACCTGGGGGATGACAGCACAACTCTTCTTT. Translated, it gives CACGTWGMTAQLFF.